The next 3 T cell receptor beta chains were all read from a single sample in a study of T cells in women clearing cervical HPV infection. The repertoire was sequenced with immunoSEQ multiplex PCR; TCRdb's copy has only in-frame clones and lacks some. The ten most abundant clones cover approximately 6.3% of a sample with some 41,000 clones. Material for sequencing was blood buffy coat. These receptors were collected from a woman aged 18-70 years with a cervical HPV16 infection that either progressed to CIN3+ or cleared (not recorded which).

About this clone itself: The read stops 3 residues short of the end of the CDR3; the missing end is completed from the germline J gene. The gene calls are TRBV7-2 and TRBJ2-5; D possibly corresponds to TRBD1 (6 bases). This CDR3 comprises 14 residues. Germline V lookup: CDR1 SGHTA, CDR2 FQGNSA. With 0 bases removed from V and 2 bases from J, the gap between germline ends came to 7 bases. The sequenced part of the CDR3 DNA is TGTGCCAGCAGCTTAGCTGGACAGCAAGAGACC. It encodes CASSLAGQQET. The complete CDR3 protein is CASSLAGQQETQYF. Using reference TRBV7-2 and TRBJ2-5 for the parts outside the CDR3, the full variable domain is GAGVSQSPSNKVTEKGKDVELRCDPISGHTALYWYRQSLGQGLEFLIYFQGNSAPDKSGLPSDRFSAERTGGSVSTLTIQRTQQEDSAVYLCASSLAGQQETQYFGPGTRLLVL.

As to this clone: The read is 3 residues too short to cover the CDR3 end, so that end is filled in from the germline J gene. The chain carries TRBV7-9 and TRBJ2-1, with 7 bases fitting TRBD2. This CDR3 contains 14 residues. Losses at the gene ends were 4 bases for V and 5 bases for J; bases not matched to a gene: 5. Germline V gene sequence: CDR1 SEHNR, CDR2 FQNEAQ (reference sequence). Partial CDR3 DNA: TGTGCCAGCAGCTCATCGGGGACTAACAATGAG. Translating it yields CASSSSGTNNE. The full-length CDR3 reads as CASSSSGTNNEQFF.

In the case of this clone: The read ends 3 residues before the CDR3 terminus; that terminus is restored from the germline J gene. V usage is TRBV14 and J usage is TRBJ1-2; weak D call: TRBD1 (5 bases). Germline V gene data show CDR1 as SGHDN and CDR2 as FVKESK. The CDR3 extends over 11 amino acids. The CDR3 DNA, read in part, is TGTGCCAGCAGCCAAGGGGGCGGC. It is translated as CASSQGGG. The entire CDR3 protein is CASSQGGGYTF.